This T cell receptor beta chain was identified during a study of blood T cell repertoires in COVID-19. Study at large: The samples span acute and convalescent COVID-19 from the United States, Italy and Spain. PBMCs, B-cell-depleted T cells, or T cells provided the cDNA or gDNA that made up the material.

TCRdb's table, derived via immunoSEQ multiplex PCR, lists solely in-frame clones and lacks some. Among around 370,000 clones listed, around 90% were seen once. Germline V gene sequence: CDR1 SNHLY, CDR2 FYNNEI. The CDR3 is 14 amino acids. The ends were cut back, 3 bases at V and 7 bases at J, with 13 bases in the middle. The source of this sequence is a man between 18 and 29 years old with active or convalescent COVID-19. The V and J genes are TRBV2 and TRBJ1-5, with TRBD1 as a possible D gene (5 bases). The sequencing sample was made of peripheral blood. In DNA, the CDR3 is TGTGCCAGCAGTGAGCAGGGTTCCGAACAGCCCCAGCATTTT. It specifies CASSEQGSEQPQHF.